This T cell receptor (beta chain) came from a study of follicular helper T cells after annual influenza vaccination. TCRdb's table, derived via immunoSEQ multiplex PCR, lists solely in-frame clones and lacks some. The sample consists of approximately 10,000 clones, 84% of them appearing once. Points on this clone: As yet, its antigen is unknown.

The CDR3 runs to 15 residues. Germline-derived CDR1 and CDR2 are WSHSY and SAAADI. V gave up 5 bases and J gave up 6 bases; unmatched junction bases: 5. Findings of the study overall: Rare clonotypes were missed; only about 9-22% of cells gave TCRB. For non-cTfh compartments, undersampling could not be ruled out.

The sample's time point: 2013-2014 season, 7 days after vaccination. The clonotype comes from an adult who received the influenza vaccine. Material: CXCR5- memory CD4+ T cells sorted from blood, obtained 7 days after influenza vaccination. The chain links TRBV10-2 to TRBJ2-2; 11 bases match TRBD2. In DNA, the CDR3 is TGCGCCAGCAGTTTGACTAGCGGGAAGGCCGGGGAGCTGTTTTTT. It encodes CASSLTSGKAGELFF.